The 7 T cell receptor beta chains below come from one sample, sequenced in a study of blood T cell repertoires in COVID-19. Method: immunoSEQ multiplex PCR; TCRdb's copy keeps in-frame clones and lacks some. Of more than 200,000 clones listed, about 90% are singletons. Sequencing was done on a sample of peripheral blood. The receptors originated from an elderly man with acute or convalescent COVID-19.

This rearrangement joins TRBV27 to TRBJ1-4, with D possibly being TRBD1 (6 bases). Trimming removed 6 bases from V and 7 bases from J, with 18 bases in between. Germline CDR1 MNHEY, CDR2 SMNVEV (reference sequence). The CDR3 has 15 amino acids. The CDR3 loop reads CASRDSGGPGEKLFF. Here the CDR3 DNA reads TGTGCCAGCAGAGACTCCGGGGGGCCCGGTGAAAAACTGTTTTTT.

This clone was recorded once. The CDR3 coding sequence is TGTGCCTGGAAACATCCGGGACAGGGACAAACTAATGAAAAACTGTTTTTT. Translated: CAWKHPGQGQTNEKLFF. V gene TRBV30 combines with J gene TRBJ1-4; 9 bases map to TRBD1. Germline CDR1 GTSNPN, CDR2 SVGIG (reference sequence). The CDR3 is 17 residues long. Trimming took 4 bases from V and 1 from J; bases not matched to a gene: 10.

The genes are TRBV5-1 and TRBJ2-6, with D possibly TRBD2 on 5 matching bases. V shed 3 bases and J shed 0 bases, with 10 bases lying between them. Germline V gene sequence: CDR1 SGHRS, CDR2 YFSETQ. The CDR3 contains 16 residues. CDR3 DNA: TGCGCCAGCAGCTCGGGAAGCCCCTCTGGGGCCAACGTCCTGACTTTC. Amino acids: CASSSGSPSGANVLTF.

The V gene is TRBV10-3, the J gene TRBJ2-7; D might be TRBD1 (5 bases). Germline CDR1 is ENHRY and CDR2 is SYGVKD. Deletions cut 1 base from V and 3 bases from J, with 10 bases between. The length of the CDR3 is 14 residues. The CDR3 DNA reads TGTGCCATCAGTGAGTTGGGGCAGGACTACGAGCAGTACTTC. Its translation: CAISELGQDYEQYF.

This chain links TRBV5-6 with TRBJ1-1; D is possibly TRBD1 (5 bases). The CDR3 has 13 residues. Looked up from germline, CDR1 is SGHDT and CDR2 is YYEEEE. Trimming left V 4 bases short and J 8 bases short, with 15 bases between. DNA of the CDR3: TGTGCCAGCAGCCTCTGGACATCTCCCGAAGCTTTCTTT. Its protein is CASSLWTSPEAFF.

This sequence joins TRBV19 and TRBJ1-2, with TRBD1 matching over 9 bases. After removal of 7 bases from V and 5 bases from J, the junction contained 8 bases not matched to a gene. Germline-derived CDR1 and CDR2 are LNHDA and SQIVND (reference sequence). This CDR3 comprises 14 residues. The CDR3 coding sequence is TGTGCCAGTAATAAGGACAGGGGATATTATGGCTACACCTTC. Protein: CASNKDRGYYGYTF.

The chain is built from TRBV7-2 and TRBJ2-3, with unresolved D. The CDR3 totals 14 residues. V was pared by 4 bases and J by 4 bases, with 12 bases between. Looked up from germline, CDR1 is SGHTA and CDR2 is FQGNSA. The CDR3 nucleotides read TGTGCCAGCAGCTCAAGCGAGAATTCAGATACGCAGTATTTT. It specifies CASSSSENSDTQYF.